These T cell receptor beta chains were read from a single sample in a study of T-cell reconstitution after alpha-beta-depleted transplantation in children. TCRdb passed the PCR reads through MiXCR, listing each CDR3 protein once. The sample carries 300,000 or so distinct CDR3 sequences, roughly 9.5% recorded once. The sample consisted of PBMCs from the stem cell graft donor, taken from the stem cell graft. The receptors here all came from a human donor who donated a stem cell graft to a child with SCID. Both conserved end residues are part of each CDR3. The order of the fields is V gene, D gene, clone size, J gene, CDR3 protein, CDR3 DNA. The D gene is left open where the match is weak. Only some rows state a clone size, as once, few, many or a class for expanded clones.

>TRBV7-7|TRBD1|.|TRBJ2-5
CASSSFPGQGETQYF
TGTGCCAGCAGCTCCTTCCCGGGACAGGGGGAGACCCAGTACTTC
>TRBV20-1|.|many|TRBJ1-5
CSAIRGPGQPQHF
TGCAGTGCTATACGGGGCCCTGGTCAGCCCCAGCATTTT
>TRBV5-1|.|few|TRBJ2-7
CASSPWMKGEQYF
TGCGCCAGCAGCCCCTGGATGAAGGGGGAGCAGTACTTC
>TRBV5-1|.|few|TRBJ2-1
CASSLGTGSYNEQFF
TGCGCCAGCAGCTTGGGGACGGGATCCTACAATGAGCAGTTCTTC
>TRBV6-1|.|few|TRBJ1-1
CASTLTDSFNTEAFF
TGTGCCAGCACCCTTACAGACAGCTTCAACACTGAAGCTTTCTTT
>TRBV4-1|TRBD2|many|TRBJ2-2
CASSQAGLAGAQNTGELFF
TGCGCCAGCAGCCAGGCGGGACTAGCGGGGGCCCAGAACACCGGGGAGCTGTTTTTT
>TRBV3-1|.|many|TRBJ2-5
CASSQEGRMETQYF
TGTGCCAGCAGCCAAGAAGGTAGAATGGAGACCCAGTACTTC
>TRBV7-2|.|many|TRBJ2-1
CASSPGNFRISEQFF
TGTGCCAGCAGCCCCGGCAACTTTCGAATCAGTGAGCAGTTCTTC
>TRBV5-5|.|.|TRBJ2-4
CASSFSGSQNIQYF
TGTGCCAGCAGCTTCTCAGGGTCCCAAAACATTCAGTACTTC
>TRBV5-1|TRBD1|many|TRBJ1-1
CASSFGQGAEAFF
TGCGCCAGCAGCTTCGGACAGGGGGCTGAAGCTTTCTTT
>TRBV20-1|.|few|TRBJ2-7
CSALSGTTYEQYF
TGCAGTGCCCTATCCGGGACAACTTACGAGCAGTACTTC
>TRBV20-1|.|.|TRBJ1-2
CSAREGSWAIYGYTF
TGCAGTGCTAGAGAAGGTTCATGGGCCATTTATGGCTACACCTTC
>TRBV12-3/TRBV12-4|.|.|TRBJ1-1
CASSFEVNTEAFF
TGTGCCAGCAGTTTTGAGGTGAACACTGAAGCTTTCTTT
>TRBV10-3|.|many|TRBJ2-1
CAISEYRDGDEQFF
TGTGCCATCAGTGAATACAGGGATGGCGATGAGCAGTTCTTC
>TRBV7-8|.|few|TRBJ1-6
CASSITVGSYNSPLHF
TGTGCCAGCAGCATTACTGTGGGCTCCTATAATTCACCCCTCCACTTT
>TRBV12-3/TRBV12-4|TRBD1|few|TRBJ1-1
CASSSGTGGDTEAFF
TGTGCCAGCAGTTCCGGGACAGGGGGGGACACTGAAGCTTTCTTT
>TRBV5-4|TRBD1|.|TRBJ2-3
CASSGTGTEGDTQYF
TGTGCCAGCAGCGGCACCGGGACAGAGGGAGATACGCAGTATTTT
>TRBV10-3|.|.|TRBJ2-7
CAISGVVYEQYF
TGTGCCATTTCTGGGGTGGTCTACGAGCAGTACTTC
>TRBV4-1|.|.|TRBJ1-1
CASSQVSGPLNTEAFF
TGCGCCAGCAGCCAAGTGTCTGGGCCGCTAAACACTGAAGCTTTCTTT
>TRBV5-1|.|.|TRBJ2-7
CASSARVLPGAVDIAYEQYF
TGCGCCAGCAGCGCTCGGGTCCTTCCGGGGGCGGTGGATATCGCCTACGAGCAGTACTTC
>TRBV3-1|.|.|TRBJ2-7
CASSQPRGFTYEQYF
TGTGCCAGCAGCCAACCCCGCGGGTTTACCTACGAGCAGTACTTC
>TRBV20-1|TRBD1|.|TRBJ1-2
CSAREGQDYGYTF
TGCAGTGCTAGGGAGGGACAGGACTATGGCTACACCTTC
>TRBV5-1|TRBD1|few|TRBJ2-7
CASSLGGQGNEQYF
TGCGCCAGCAGCTTGGGGGGACAGGGGAACGAGCAGTACTTC
>TRBV5-6|.|.|TRBJ1-1
CASSRLVSSTEAFF
TGTGCCAGCAGCCGCCTGGTAAGCAGCACTGAAGCTTTCTTT
>TRBV2|TRBD1|many|TRBJ1-2
CATGTENYGYTF
TGTGCCACTGGGACAGAGAACTATGGCTACACCTTC
>TRBV10-3|.|few|TRBJ2-7
CAISESNSYEQYF
TGTGCCATCAGTGAGTCAAACTCCTACGAGCAGTACTTC
>TRBV3-1|TRBD1|.|TRBJ2-7
CASSQVRDRASYEQYF
TGTGCCAGCAGCCAAGTCCGGGACAGGGCCTCCTACGAGCAGTACTTC
>TRBV4-1|.|many|TRBJ2-2
CASSQVVTGELFF
TGCGCCAGCAGCCAAGTTGTTACCGGGGAGCTGTTTTTT
>TRBV12-3/TRBV12-4|TRBD2|few|TRBJ2-7
CASSLAREGSEQYF
TGTGCCAGCAGTTTAGCCAGGGAGGGGTCCGAGCAGTACTTC
>TRBV20-1|TRBD2|.|TRBJ2-5
CSARDLAGFGETQYF
TGCAGTGCTAGAGACCTAGCGGGGTTTGGAGAGACCCAGTACTTC
>TRBV18|.|few|TRBJ1-2
CASSPHAAIEGYTF
TGTGCCAGCTCACCCCACGCTGCAATTGAGGGCTACACCTTC
>TRBV18|.|.|TRBJ2-7
CASSPIKGSYEQYF
TGTGCCAGCTCACCAATCAAGGGGTCCTACGAGCAGTACTTC
>TRBV20-1|.|many|TRBJ2-3
CSARAGGDTQYF
TGCAGTGCTAGAGCCGGGGGAGACACGCAGTATTTT
>TRBV20-1|TRBD1|.|TRBJ1-4
CSARQLGTGPDEKLFF
TGCAGTGCTAGGCAATTAGGGACAGGGCCTGATGAAAAACTGTTTTTT
>TRBV7-9|.|.|TRBJ1-2
CASSLEGHGYTF
TGTGCCAGCAGCTTAGAGGGTCACGGCTACACCTTC
>TRBV2|TRBD1|.|TRBJ2-5
CASNRGLETQYF
TGTGCCAGCAACAGGGGTTTAGAGACCCAGTACTTC
>TRBV5-1|TRBD2|.|TRBJ2-1
CASSLEPRGARSSYNEQFF
TGCGCCAGCAGCTTGGAACCGCGGGGGGCCAGGAGCTCCTACAATGAGCAGTTCTTC
>TRBV7-2|TRBD1|.|TRBJ2-2
CASSLATGQIYTGELFF
TGTGCCAGCAGCTTAGCGACAGGGCAGATTTACACCGGGGAGCTGTTTTTT
>TRBV27|.|few|TRBJ2-6
CASRRETGANVLTF
TGTGCCAGCAGGAGGGAGACTGGGGCCAACGTCCTGACTTTC
>TRBV13|TRBD1|many|TRBJ1-1
CASKARQGTTFF
TGTGCCAGCAAGGCCCGACAGGGGACAACTTTCTTT
>TRBV12-3/TRBV12-4|.|few|TRBJ2-2
CASSLAPGGGELFF
TGTGCCAGCAGTTTAGCCCCCGGGGGCGGGGAGCTGTTTTTT
>TRBV5-1|TRBD1|few|TRBJ1-6
CASSLPGQGNSPLHF
TGCGCCAGCAGCCTCCCGGGACAGGGGAATTCACCCCTCCACTTT
>TRBV27|.|few|TRBJ2-7
CASSLQVAYEQYF
TGTGCCAGCAGTTTGCAGGTCGCTTACGAGCAGTACTTC
>TRBV6-5|.|.|TRBJ2-7
CASSWTRRTYEQYF
TGTGCCAGCAGTTGGACGCGGCGCACCTACGAGCAGTACTTC
>TRBV7-8|.|many|TRBJ2-7
CASSKGGASEQYF
TGTGCCAGCAGCAAAGGGGGGGCCTCCGAGCAGTACTTC
>TRBV10-3|.|.|TRBJ2-5
CAISGVLQQETQYF
TGTGCCATCAGCGGGGTATTGCAACAAGAGACCCAGTACTTC
>TRBV18|TRBD1|many|TRBJ1-2
CASSPTGVNYGYTF
TGTGCCAGCTCCCCGACAGGGGTTAACTATGGCTACACCTTC
>TRBV7-3|.|few|TRBJ2-5
CASSSQGFQETQYF
TGTGCCAGCAGTTCTCAGGGTTTCCAAGAGACCCAGTACTTC
>TRBV12-3/TRBV12-4|.|.|TRBJ1-1
CASFLEGTEAFF
TGTGCCAGCTTCCTGGAGGGCACTGAAGCTTTCTTT
>TRBV25-1|.|few|TRBJ1-2
CASSGTVNYGYTF
TGTGCCAGCAGTGGGACAGTTAACTATGGCTACACCTTC
>TRBV29-1|.|few|TRBJ2-2
CSGGHSNTGELFF
TGCAGCGGAGGACACTCGAACACCGGGGAGCTGTTTTTT
>TRBV7-1|TRBD1|.|TRBJ2-3
CASSYQERPRARQGLNTDTQYF
TGTGCCAGCAGCTATCAGGAGAGGCCAAGGGCAAGACAGGGCTTGAACACAGATACGCAGTATTTT
>TRBV16|TRBD2|.|TRBJ2-1
CASSQGRGPYNEQFF
TGTGCCAGCAGCCAAGGGAGGGGACCCTACAATGAGCAGTTCTTC
>TRBV10-3|.|few|TRBJ1-1
CAISESNTEAFF
TGTGCCATCAGTGAGTCGAACACTGAAGCTTTCTTT
>TRBV29-1|.|few|TRBJ2-7
CSVELATGTSLYEQYF
TGCAGCGTTGAGTTGGCTACCGGGACATCCTTATACGAGCAGTACTTC
>TRBV4-2|TRBD1|.|TRBJ2-1
CASSQEQGAYNEQFF
TGTGCCAGCAGCCAAGAACAGGGGGCTTACAATGAGCAGTTCTTC
>TRBV10-3|.|.|TRBJ2-5
CAISEPFSKGSQTQYF
TGTGCCATCAGTGAGCCCTTTTCAAAGGGGTCACAGACCCAGTACTTC
>TRBV25-1|TRBD1|few|TRBJ1-2
CASSGGQGTINYGYTF
TGTGCCAGCAGTGGGGGACAGGGTACGATTAACTATGGCTACACCTTC
>TRBV20-1|TRBD2|few|TRBJ2-7
CSARSPSGASSYEQYF
TGCAGTGCTAGATCTCCTAGCGGGGCGAGCTCCTACGAGCAGTACTTC